Listed below are T cell receptor beta chains from one sample, sequenced in a study. Using immunoSEQ multiplex PCR, the repertoire was profiled, and TCRdb retains in-frame clones only, with some absent. Counted here are approximately 53,000 clones, more than 80% occurring once; the ten biggest clones make up 9.5% to 12%. Input material: PBMCs. The receptors were gathered from a man aged 40-55 years with rheumatoid arthritis. Each CDR3 is given with its conserved first and last residue. Fields, in order: V gene, D gene, J gene, clone size, CDR3 protein, CDR3 DNA. The D gene is left open where the match is weak. Not all rows give a size; the values are once, few, many and, for expanded clones, a class.

v_gene: TRBV19; d_gene: TRBD1; j_gene: TRBJ2-4; abundance: once; CDR3aa: CASSPTRTGSKNIQYF; CDR3nt: TGTGCCAGTAGTCCCACCCGGACAGGGTCCAAAAACATTCAGTACTTC
v_gene: TRBV11-3; d_gene: TRBD1; j_gene: TRBJ1-5; abundance: .; CDR3aa: CASSFRDSGNQPQHF; CDR3nt: TGTGCCAGCAGCTTCCGGGACAGTGGCAATCAGCCCCAGCATTTT
v_gene: TRBV5-1; d_gene: .; j_gene: TRBJ1-4; abundance: .; CDR3aa: CASSSNQEGRREKLFF; CDR3nt: TGCGCCAGCAGCTCAAACCAGGAGGGCAGGAGGGAAAAACTGTTTTTT
v_gene: TRBV27; d_gene: TRBD1; j_gene: TRBJ2-7; abundance: .; CDR3aa: CASSLYHRTGSSYEQYF; CDR3nt: TGTGCCAGCAGTCTCTACCATCGGACAGGTAGCTCCTACGAGCAGTACTTC
v_gene: TRBV6-1; d_gene: .; j_gene: TRBJ1-2; abundance: once; CDR3aa: CASSPGRTYGYTF; CDR3nt: TGTGCCAGCAGTCCGGGACGGACTTATGGCTACACCTTC
v_gene: TRBV5-6; d_gene: .; j_gene: TRBJ2-7; abundance: .; CDR3aa: CASSLAETYYEQYF; CDR3nt: TGTGCCAGCAGCTTAGCAGAGACGTACTACGAGCAGTACTTC
v_gene: TRBV7-8; d_gene: .; j_gene: TRBJ1-3; abundance: .; CDR3aa: CASSLLSGNTIYF; CDR3nt: TGTGCCAGCAGCTTACTCTCTGGAAACACCATATATTTT
v_gene: TRBV6-5; d_gene: .; j_gene: TRBJ1-4; abundance: .; CDR3aa: CASSYSRGNEKLFF; CDR3nt: TGTGCCAGCAGTTACTCACGGGGCAATGAAAAACTGTTTTTT
v_gene: TRBV20-1; d_gene: .; j_gene: TRBJ1-5; abundance: .; CDR3aa: CSASGRGSDQPQHF; CDR3nt: TGCAGTGCTAGTGGCAGGGGAAGTGATCAGCCCCAGCATTTT
v_gene: TRBV6-2/TRBV6-3; d_gene: TRBD1; j_gene: TRBJ1-1; abundance: few; CDR3aa: CASRYGRDRGTDTEAFF; CDR3nt: TGTGCCAGCAGGTACGGAAGGGACAGGGGTACGGACACTGAAGCTTTCTTT
v_gene: TRBV7-3; d_gene: .; j_gene: TRBJ2-5; abundance: .; CDR3aa: CASSLGGGQETQYF; CDR3nt: TGTGCCAGCAGCTTAGGAGGCGGACAAGAGACCCAGTACTTC
v_gene: TRBV27; d_gene: TRBD1; j_gene: TRBJ1-5; abundance: .; CDR3aa: CASSLGTGDQPQHF; CDR3nt: TGTGCCAGCAGCCTCGGGACAGGGGACCAGCCCCAGCATTTT
v_gene: TRBV9; d_gene: .; j_gene: TRBJ2-7; abundance: .; CDR3aa: CASSALRDNEQYF; CDR3nt: TGTGCCAGCAGCGCCCTACGGGACAACGAGCAGTACTTC
v_gene: TRBV6-2/TRBV6-3; d_gene: TRBD1; j_gene: TRBJ1-2; abundance: .; CDR3aa: CASSYSERGTGMDYGYTF; CDR3nt: TGTGCCAGCAGTTACTCGGAGCGCGGGACAGGGATGGACTATGGCTACACCTTC
v_gene: TRBV24-1; d_gene: .; j_gene: TRBJ1-6; abundance: .; CDR3aa: CATSDSGWHSPLHF; CDR3nt: TGTGCCACCAGTGATTCCGGGTGGCATTCACCCCTCCACTTT
v_gene: TRBV15; d_gene: TRBD1; j_gene: TRBJ2-7; abundance: .; CDR3aa: CATSSGQGASLTFYEQYF; CDR3nt: TGTGCCACCAGCAGCGGACAGGGGGCTAGCCTTACTTTCTACGAGCAGTACTTC
v_gene: TRBV28; d_gene: TRBD1; j_gene: TRBJ1-6; abundance: .; CDR3aa: CASRLDRGNSPLHF; CDR3nt: TGTGCCAGCAGATTAGACAGGGGGAATTCACCCCTCCACTTT
v_gene: TRBV9; d_gene: TRBD1; j_gene: TRBJ2-2; abundance: once; CDR3aa: CASSGRDRATGELFF; CDR3nt: TGTGCCAGCAGCGGGAGGGACAGGGCTACCGGGGAGCTGTTTTTT
v_gene: TRBV7-9; d_gene: .; j_gene: TRBJ2-5; abundance: .; CDR3aa: CASTLGGWETQYF; CDR3nt: TGTGCCAGCACTCTAGGTGGTTGGGAGACCCAGTACTTC